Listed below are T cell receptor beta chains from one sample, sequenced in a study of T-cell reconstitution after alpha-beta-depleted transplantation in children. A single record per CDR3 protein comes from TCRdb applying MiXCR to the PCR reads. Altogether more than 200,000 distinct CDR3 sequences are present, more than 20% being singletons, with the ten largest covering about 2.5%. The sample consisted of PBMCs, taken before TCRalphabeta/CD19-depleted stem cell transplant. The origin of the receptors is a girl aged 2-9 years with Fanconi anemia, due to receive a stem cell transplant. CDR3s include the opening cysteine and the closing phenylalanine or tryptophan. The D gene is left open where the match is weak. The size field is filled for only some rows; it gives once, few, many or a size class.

CDR3nt: TGTGCCAGTAGGGTGGACAGCTTCACAGATACGCAGTATTTT
CDR3aa: CASRVDSFTDTQYF
j_gene: TRBJ2-3
d_gene: -
v_gene: TRBV19
abundance: few

CDR3nt: TGTGCCAGCAGTACTATCGAGGACAGGGGCTACGAGCAGTACTTC
CDR3aa: CASSTIEDRGYEQYF
j_gene: TRBJ2-7
d_gene: TRBD1
v_gene: TRBV27
abundance: few

CDR3nt: TGTGCCAGCAGCTCCTCGCGGACTATCTACGAGCAGTACTTC
CDR3aa: CASSSSRTIYEQYF
j_gene: TRBJ2-7
d_gene: -
v_gene: TRBV11-2
abundance: few

CDR3nt: TGTGCCAGCAGGGATGGCGGGACTAGCTCCTACAATGAGCAGTTCTTC
CDR3aa: CASRDGGTSSYNEQFF
j_gene: TRBJ2-1
d_gene: TRBD2
v_gene: TRBV11-2
abundance: few

CDR3nt: TGTGCCAGCAGCGTACGATTAGCGGGAGATACGCAGTATTTT
CDR3aa: CASSVRLAGDTQYF
j_gene: TRBJ2-3
d_gene: TRBD2
v_gene: TRBV9
abundance: many

CDR3nt: TGCGCCAGCAGCCTCCAATACAGATACGAGCAGTACTTC
CDR3aa: CASSLQYRYEQYF
j_gene: TRBJ2-7
d_gene: -
v_gene: TRBV4-1
abundance: -

CDR3nt: TGCAGTGCTAGACGGACAGAGACCCAGTACTTC
CDR3aa: CSARRTETQYF
j_gene: TRBJ2-5
d_gene: -
v_gene: TRBV20-1
abundance: many

CDR3nt: TGTGCCAGCAGTTTAAGGGCAGGGGAGACCCAGTACTTC
CDR3aa: CASSLRAGETQYF
j_gene: TRBJ2-5
d_gene: -
v_gene: TRBV12-3/TRBV12-4
abundance: -

CDR3nt: TGCAGCGTCCTCGGACAGGGGAAGGCCTACGAGCAGTACTTC
CDR3aa: CSVLGQGKAYEQYF
j_gene: TRBJ2-7
d_gene: TRBD1
v_gene: TRBV29-1
abundance: -

CDR3nt: TGTGCCTTATCAAGACAGGGGAGTCAGAATTCACCCCTCCACTTT
CDR3aa: CALSRQGSQNSPLHF
j_gene: TRBJ1-6
d_gene: TRBD1
v_gene: TRBV30
abundance: -

CDR3nt: TGTGCCAGCAGCTTAATAGACGGACAAGAGACCCAGTACTTC
CDR3aa: CASSLIDGQETQYF
j_gene: TRBJ2-5
d_gene: -
v_gene: TRBV11-2
abundance: many

CDR3nt: TGTGCCACCAGCCCCGCTGGGGCCAACGTCCTGACTTTC
CDR3aa: CATSPAGANVLTF
j_gene: TRBJ2-6
d_gene: -
v_gene: TRBV24-1
abundance: many

CDR3nt: TGTGCCAGCAGCTTAACCGCGGGTACAGATACGCAGTATTTT
CDR3aa: CASSLTAGTDTQYF
j_gene: TRBJ2-3
d_gene: -
v_gene: TRBV7-9
abundance: few

CDR3nt: TGCAGCGTTGACAGGGGTCTCACTGAAGCTTTCTTT
CDR3aa: CSVDRGLTEAFF
j_gene: TRBJ1-1
d_gene: -
v_gene: TRBV29-1
abundance: few

CDR3nt: TGTGCCACCAGCAGTCCGCTAGCGAGCTCGGTGCAGTTCTTC
CDR3aa: CATSSPLASSVQFF
j_gene: TRBJ2-1
d_gene: -
v_gene: TRBV15
abundance: -

CDR3nt: TGTGCCAGCAGCTTAGAGGCACCTATTACCCGGGGGACCCAGTACTTC
CDR3aa: CASSLEAPITRGTQYF
j_gene: TRBJ2-5
d_gene: -
v_gene: TRBV7-6
abundance: many

CDR3nt: TGTGCCAGCAGTTACTCGAGAGGTTACAATGAGCAGTTCTTC
CDR3aa: CASSYSRGYNEQFF
j_gene: TRBJ2-1
d_gene: -
v_gene: TRBV6-5
abundance: many

CDR3nt: TGTGCCAGCAGTAAGCCGGGGTTACGGGATACGCAGTATTTT
CDR3aa: CASSKPGLRDTQYF
j_gene: TRBJ2-3
d_gene: -
v_gene: TRBV28
abundance: -

CDR3nt: TGTGCCAGCAGTTCCGGCCCTGGAGCGGGGGGGCAAGATACGCAGTATTTT
CDR3aa: CASSSGPGAGGQDTQYF
j_gene: TRBJ2-3
d_gene: TRBD2
v_gene: TRBV12-3/TRBV12-4
abundance: few

CDR3nt: TGTGCCAGCAGCCTCTGGAGCGCTAGCACAGATACGCAGTATTTT
CDR3aa: CASSLWSASTDTQYF
j_gene: TRBJ2-3
d_gene: -
v_gene: TRBV7-2
abundance: -

CDR3nt: TGCAGTGCTAGGTCTAGACGGGGCCTGGCCCACAATGAGCAGTTCTTC
CDR3aa: CSARSRRGLAHNEQFF
j_gene: TRBJ2-1
d_gene: -
v_gene: TRBV20-1
abundance: -

CDR3nt: TGTGCCAGCAGTTTACCACCCCAGGGGGGGCAGGAGACCCAGTACTTC
CDR3aa: CASSLPPQGGQETQYF
j_gene: TRBJ2-5
d_gene: -
v_gene: TRBV28
abundance: -

CDR3nt: TGCAGTGCTAGTAGCGGGAACATCCCAGATACGCAGTATTTT
CDR3aa: CSASSGNIPDTQYF
j_gene: TRBJ2-3
d_gene: TRBD2
v_gene: TRBV20-1
abundance: few

CDR3nt: TGTGCCAGCAGTTTACCCCGCCGGGGGGCCGATCAGTATTTT
CDR3aa: CASSLPRRGADQYF
j_gene: TRBJ2-3
d_gene: -
v_gene: TRBV28
abundance: once

CDR3nt: TGTGCCAGCAGCTCCCGACAGACATCCTACAATGAGCAGTTCTTC
CDR3aa: CASSSRQTSYNEQFF
j_gene: TRBJ2-1
d_gene: -
v_gene: TRBV3-1
abundance: -

CDR3nt: TGTGCCAGCAGTTGGAGCGGGGGACCCACAGATACGCAGTATTTT
CDR3aa: CASSWSGGPTDTQYF
j_gene: TRBJ2-3
d_gene: TRBD2
v_gene: TRBV12-3/TRBV12-4
abundance: many

CDR3nt: TGTGCCAGCAGCTCTTACACTAGATCCCCACTCTACAATGAGCAGTTCTTC
CDR3aa: CASSSYTRSPLYNEQFF
j_gene: TRBJ2-1
d_gene: -
v_gene: TRBV7-6
abundance: -

CDR3nt: TGCGCCAGCAGTGAGTCAAACAGCCAAGAGACCCAGTACTTC
CDR3aa: CASSESNSQETQYF
j_gene: TRBJ2-5
d_gene: -
v_gene: TRBV10-2
abundance: few

CDR3nt: TGCGCCAGCAGCTGGACAGCGGGAGGGCCTTACGAGCAGTACTTC
CDR3aa: CASSWTAGGPYEQYF
j_gene: TRBJ2-7
d_gene: TRBD2
v_gene: TRBV5-1
abundance: -

CDR3nt: TGCGCCAGCAGCCAAGTTGGGGACAGGGGAGAGACCCAGTACTTC
CDR3aa: CASSQVGDRGETQYF
j_gene: TRBJ2-5
d_gene: TRBD1
v_gene: TRBV4-1
abundance: few

CDR3nt: TGTGCCAGCAGCTTATTAGTGAGTCTACCGGGCGAGCAGTACTTC
CDR3aa: CASSLLVSLPGEQYF
j_gene: TRBJ2-7
d_gene: -
v_gene: TRBV7-6
abundance: -

CDR3nt: TGTGCCAGCAGCCAAGCAGGACTTACTGAAGCTTTCTTT
CDR3aa: CASSQAGLTEAFF
j_gene: TRBJ1-1
d_gene: -
v_gene: TRBV4-2
abundance: -

CDR3nt: TGCAGCGTTGGGACAGGGGTGGTGGAGAACACTGAAGCTTTCTTT
CDR3aa: CSVGTGVVENTEAFF
j_gene: TRBJ1-1
d_gene: TRBD1
v_gene: TRBV29-1
abundance: few

CDR3nt: TGTGCCACCAGTGATTTCCGGACAGGGGGGTACAATGAGCAGTTCTTC
CDR3aa: CATSDFRTGGYNEQFF
j_gene: TRBJ2-1
d_gene: TRBD1
v_gene: TRBV24-1
abundance: many

CDR3nt: TGTGCCAGCAGTTTGATAGCGGGGGGGCCTGAGGAGCAGTACTTC
CDR3aa: CASSLIAGGPEEQYF
j_gene: TRBJ2-7
d_gene: TRBD2
v_gene: TRBV12-3/TRBV12-4
abundance: many

CDR3nt: TGTGCCAGCAGTGAATACCAAGAGACCCAGTACTTC
CDR3aa: CASSEYQETQYF
j_gene: TRBJ2-5
d_gene: -
v_gene: TRBV25-1
abundance: many

CDR3nt: TGTGCCAGCAGCCCAGCCGGGACTAGCGGATCCTACGAGCAGTACTTC
CDR3aa: CASSPAGTSGSYEQYF
j_gene: TRBJ2-7
d_gene: TRBD2
v_gene: TRBV7-8
abundance: -

CDR3nt: TGCAGCGTGGAGGAGGGCTTGGGTCAGCCCCAGCATTTT
CDR3aa: CSVEEGLGQPQHF
j_gene: TRBJ1-5
d_gene: -
v_gene: TRBV29-1
abundance: -

CDR3nt: TGCAGTGCTAGAGACCGGGACATATACTACGAGCAGTACTTC
CDR3aa: CSARDRDIYYEQYF
j_gene: TRBJ2-7
d_gene: -
v_gene: TRBV20-1
abundance: many

CDR3nt: TGTGCCAGCAGTGAAGGGCGACACCCCCAGGGTACGCAGTATTTT
CDR3aa: CASSEGRHPQGTQYF
j_gene: TRBJ2-3
d_gene: -
v_gene: TRBV6-1
abundance: -

CDR3nt: TGTGCCAGCAGACAAGACAGTCCCCACAATGAGCAGTTCTTC
CDR3aa: CASRQDSPHNEQFF
j_gene: TRBJ2-1
d_gene: -
v_gene: TRBV6-1
abundance: few

CDR3nt: TGCGCCAGCTGTTTGCGGGGACCCAAAGAGACCCAGTACTTC
CDR3aa: CASCLRGPKETQYF
j_gene: TRBJ2-5
d_gene: -
v_gene: TRBV5-1
abundance: -

CDR3nt: TGTGCCAGCAGTTTATCGGGGGCCGGGTGGGGCACAGATACGCAGTATTTT
CDR3aa: CASSLSGAGWGTDTQYF
j_gene: TRBJ2-3
d_gene: -
v_gene: TRBV28
abundance: -

CDR3nt: TGTGCCAGCAGTTTCGGCCTATTACGCTCCTACAATGAGCAGTTCTTC
CDR3aa: CASSFGLLRSYNEQFF
j_gene: TRBJ2-1
d_gene: -
v_gene: TRBV12-3/TRBV12-4
abundance: many

CDR3nt: TGCAGCGTTGAAGAGGAGGCCGGGGAGCTGTTTTTT
CDR3aa: CSVEEEAGELFF
j_gene: TRBJ2-2
d_gene: -
v_gene: TRBV29-1
abundance: -

CDR3nt: TGCAGTGCAGGACAGGCAAGGGAGACCCAGTACTTC
CDR3aa: CSAGQARETQYF
j_gene: TRBJ2-5
d_gene: TRBD1
v_gene: TRBV20-1
abundance: many

CDR3nt: TGTGCCAGCAGCTTAAATGCGGGGGGTAGCACAGATACGCAGTATTTT
CDR3aa: CASSLNAGGSTDTQYF
j_gene: TRBJ2-3
d_gene: TRBD2
v_gene: TRBV7-3
abundance: few

CDR3nt: TGTGCCAGCAGCTTACGCAGAAATAGCGGGGCCTACGAGCAGTACTTC
CDR3aa: CASSLRRNSGAYEQYF
j_gene: TRBJ2-7
d_gene: TRBD2
v_gene: TRBV7-9
abundance: -

CDR3nt: TGTGCCAGCAGTTTATTGAGTAGCGGGAGTCAAGAGACCCAGTACTTC
CDR3aa: CASSLLSSGSQETQYF
j_gene: TRBJ2-5
d_gene: TRBD2
v_gene: TRBV28
abundance: once